This T cell receptor beta chain was found in a study of T cell changes during pregnancy in multiple sclerosis. Clones were read by immunoSEQ multiplex PCR, and TCRdb kept only the in-frame ones, dropping some. The sample consists of some 60,000 clones, 91% of them appearing once. Germline V gene data show CDR1 as SNHLY and CDR2 as FYNNEI. V shed 2 bases and J shed 2 bases, with 13 bases lying between them. CDR3 length equals 15 residues. The material sequenced was CD4+ T cells from peripheral blood mononuclear cells, taken in the first trimester of pregnancy. The chain recombines TRBV2 with TRBJ2-7; D perhaps matches TRBD1 (5 bases). This clonotype was sampled from a female donor with multiple sclerosis, enrolled in a pregnancy study. The chain's CDR3 is CASSETAGRAYEQYF. CDR3 sequence (DNA): TGTGCCAGCAGTGAAACTGCAGGGCGAGCCTACGAGCAGTACTTC.